The 29 T cell receptor beta chains in this list originate from one sample, sequenced in a study of cytomegalovirus exposure and HLA in healthy donors. 13 Jbeta primers and 60 Vbeta primers were used for the PCR. Libraries were prepared by immunoSEQ multiplex PCR; TCRdb keeps only in-frame clonotypes and omits some of them. Among 200,000 to 300,000 clones, approximately 81% were seen once, and the ten largest hold roughly 0.26%. Sequencing input: PBMCs. The receptors shown here come from a girl aged 2-10 years in good health and CMV-seronegative.

This clone occurred once. This sequence joins TRBV10-3 and TRBJ2-7, with D possibly TRBD1 on 5 matching bases. Germline lookup yields CDR1 ENHRY and CDR2 SYGVKD. The CDR3 is 13 amino acids. Trimming shortened V by 6 bases and J by 0 bases, and 9 bases separated the two germline ends. The CDR3 DNA follows: TGTGCCATCAGGGACAACCTCTCCTACGAGCAGTACTTC. It encodes CAIRDNLSYEQYF.

The chain is built from TRBV30 and TRBJ1-3; no reliable D call. Trimming shortened V by 1 base and J by 1 base, and 5 bases separated the two germline ends. Germline lookup yields CDR1 GTSNPN and CDR2 SVGIG (reference sequence). This CDR3 region has 13 residues. The CDR3 spells CAWSAYSGNTIYF. CDR3 DNA: TGTGCCTGGAGTGCTTATTCTGGAAACACCATATATTTT.

The chain employs TRBV25-1 and TRBJ2-1; TRBD2 is a possible D gene (7 bases). CDR1 and CDR2 (germline): MGHDK, SYGVNS. Trimming left V 2 bases short and J 10 bases short, with 18 bases between. The CDR3 covers 15 residues. The CDR3 DNA is TGTGCCAGCAGTGAACTTGTGGGGGGGCCCAAGGAGCAGTTCTTC. Protein sequence: CASSELVGGPKEQFF.

The chain couples TRBV5-1 to TRBJ2-3, with 11 bases identical to TRBD1. This CDR3 is 16 amino acids long. The trim removed 10 bases at V and 0 bases at J, leaving 10 bases unmatched. Germline values: CDR1 SGHRS, CDR2 YFSETQ. The CDR3 bases are TGCGCCGGACCCCGGGACAGGGGGACTAGCACAGATACGCAGTATTTT. Translating it yields CAGPRDRGTSTDTQYF.

In this sample, this clone turned up a few times. The V gene is TRBV6-6, the J gene TRBJ1-5; no firm D call. Germline V gene lookup returns CDR1 MNHNY and CDR2 SVGAGI (reference sequence). The CDR3 has 14 amino acids. Trimming left V 5 bases short and J 2 bases short, with 10 bases between. This CDR3 reads CASSKTRGNQPQHF. DNA for the CDR3: TGTGCCAGCAGTAAAACTCGGGGCAATCAGCCCCAGCATTTT.

The chain joins TRBV15 to TRBJ1-5, with TRBD1 as a possible D gene (5 bases). The CDR3 consists of 12 residues. V was clipped by 1 base and J by 9 bases, with 7 bases between them. Germline V lookup: CDR1 LNHNV, CDR2 YYDKDF (reference sequence). CDR3 in amino acids: CATSRAGAPQHF. Written as DNA, the CDR3 is TGTGCCACCAGCAGAGCTGGGGCGCCCCAGCATTTT.

This clone was found once. V is TRBV30 and J is TRBJ1-2, with D possibly being TRBD1 (5 bases). Per germline, CDR1 GTSNPN and CDR2 SVGIG (reference sequence). V dropped 2 bases and J dropped 4 bases, with 17 bases sitting between them. This CDR3 has 15 residues. This CDR3 is CAWSKVGQVPYGYTF. As DNA, the CDR3 is TGTGCCTGGAGTAAAGTGGGGCAGGTCCCCTATGGCTACACCTTC.

The chain has TRBV5-1 and TRBJ2-5; no clear D gene. Between the trimmed V and J ends, which lost 7 bases and 5 bases, there was a span of 15 bases. Germline V gene data show CDR1 as SGHRS and CDR2 as YFSETQ. There are 13 residues in the CDR3. CDR3 amino acids: CASSDVPGETQYF. The CDR3 region has the DNA TGCGCCAGCTCCGACGTCCCCGGGGAGACCCAGTACTTC. Using reference TRBV5-1 and TRBJ2-5 for the parts outside the CDR3, the full variable domain is KAGVTQTPRYLIKTRGQQVTLSCSPISGHRSVSWYQQTPGQGLQFLFEYFSETQRNKGNFPGRFSGRQFSNSRSEMNVSTLELGDSALYLCASSDVPGETQYFGPGTRLLVL.

J is TRBJ2-1 and V is TRBV9; D possibly corresponds to TRBD2 (7 bases). Trimming left V 0 bases short and J 5 bases short, with 12 bases between. Germline assignment: CDR1 SGDLS and CDR2 YYNGEE. CDR3 size: 15 residues. The CDR3 DNA follows: TGTGCCAGCAGCGTAGCAACGGGGGGCCACAATGAGCAGTTCTTC. Protein: CASSVATGGHNEQFF. Full variable domain (remainder filled in from reference TRBV9 and TRBJ2-1): DSGVTQTPKHLITATGQRVTLRCSPRSGDLSVYWYQQSLDQGLQFLIQYYNGEERAKGNILERFSAQQFPDLHSELNLSSLELGDSALYFCASSVATGGHNEQFFGPGTRLTVL.

This chain joins TRBV6-5 and TRBJ2-7, with D perhaps matching TRBD2 (6 bases). V lost 10 bases and J lost 2, with 18 bases in between. Per germline, CDR1 MNHEY and CDR2 SVGAGI. This CDR3 comprises 14 residues. This chain's CDR3 is CATLTGGIPYEQYF. The CDR3 DNA is TGTGCCACCCTTACTGGGGGGATACCCTACGAGCAGTACTTC.

This chain connects TRBV6-1 to TRBJ2-5; 8 bases agree with TRBD1. The J call is doubtful: the DNA matches TRBJ2-7 better. The germline gives CDR1 MNHNS, CDR2 SASEGT. This CDR3 contains 14 residues. As DNA, the CDR3 is TGTGCCAGCAGTGAAAACAGGGGGTACTACGAGCAGTACTTC. It is translated as CASSENRGYYEQYF.

The rearrangement uses TRBV4-2 and TRBJ2-5, with a possible D match to TRBD1 (6 bases). With 3 bases removed from V and 1 base from J, the gap between germline ends came to 12 bases. Germline V gives CDR1 LGHNA, CDR2 YNFKEQ. The CDR3 contains 15 residues. CDR3 nucleotide sequence: TGTGCCAGCAGCCATTCAGGGGTCCCCCAAGAGACCCAGTACTTC. Residues: CASSHSGVPQETQYF.

This clone was detected a few times. The J gene is TRBJ2-7, the V gene TRBV18; 7 bases line up with TRBD1. CDR1 and CDR2 from the germline V gene are KGHSH and LQKENI. V shed 1 base, J shed 4 bases, and the junction held 7 bases outside the gene matches. This CDR3 is 15 amino acids long. In DNA, the CDR3 is TGTGCCAGCTCACCACAACAGGGGCCCTTTTACGAGCAGTACTTC. This translates into CASSPQQGPFYEQYF.

The chain combines TRBV15 with TRBJ2-1, with a weak D call TRBD1 (5 bases). V was trimmed by 1 base and J by 2 bases, leaving 12 bases between them. This CDR3 contains 16 residues. The V gene's germline CDR1 is LNHNV and CDR2 YYDKDF (reference sequence). For the CDR3, the DNA is TGTGCCACCAGCAGAGTCCAGTCGACAGCCTACAATGAGCAGTTCTTC. Protein product: CATSRVQSTAYNEQFF.

J is TRBJ2-7 and V is TRBV7-6, with D maybe TRBD1 (6 bases). Trimming pared 5 bases from V and 3 bases from J, leaving 14 bases between. Germline CDR1 SGHVS, CDR2 FNYEAQ. This CDR3 is 14 amino acids long. The DNA of the CDR3 is TGTGCCAGCAGCCGTCGGACAGAAGGCTACGAGCAGTACTTC. Translation gives CASSRRTEGYEQYF.

The V call is TRBV5-1, the J call TRBJ2-7; maybe TRBD1 (5 bases). This CDR3 is built from 14 residues. Deletions cut 0 bases from V and 4 bases from J, with 11 bases between. In germline, CDR1 is SGHRS, CDR2 YFSETQ. CDR3 nucleotides: TGCGCCAGCAGCTTGGCCTGGACATCTTACGAGCAGTACTTC. Translation: CASSLAWTSYEQYF.

V is TRBV10-3 and J is TRBJ1-1; 9 nucleotides match TRBD1. The junction had 1 base not matched to a gene; V was cut back by 8 bases and J by 3 bases. The germline gives CDR1 ENHRY, CDR2 SYGVKD. The CDR3 covers 12 residues. CDR3 protein: CAIRDRDTEAFF. Written as DNA, the CDR3 is TGTGCCATCCGGGACAGGGACACTGAAGCTTTCTTT.

Comment on this clone: The sample contains more than one DNA sequence encoding this CDR3. V and J are TRBV27 and TRBJ1-5; D might be TRBD1 (5 bases). V was clipped by 6 bases and J by 0 bases, with 12 bases between them. Germline values: CDR1 MNHEY, CDR2 SMNVEV (reference sequence). This CDR3 region has 15 residues. The CDR3 sequence is CASSRQGGSNQPQHF. CDR3 nucleotides: TGTGCCAGCAGCCGTCAGGGAGGTAGCAATCAGCCCCAGCATTTT.

Turning to this clone: At one end, the junction sequence differs from germline, possibly due to a read error. This chain links TRBV7-9 with TRBJ1-2, with D possibly being TRBD1 (6 bases). Germline lookup yields CDR1 SEHNR and CDR2 FQNEAQ (reference sequence). This CDR3 comprises 19 residues. In nucleotides, the CDR3 is TGTTCCAGCAGCTCCACTTCAAACAGGGCCTCTCTCAATAACTATGGCTACACCTTC. Its protein is CSSSSTSNRASLNNYGYTF.

This clone was counted a few times. The chain recombines TRBV30 with TRBJ2-3; 15 positions match TRBD2. Per the germline V gene, CDR1 is GTSNPN and CDR2 is SVGIG (reference sequence). Germline trimming cut 4 bases from V and 6 bases from J; bases unmatched to any gene: 8. The CDR3 sequence is 16 residues long. CDR3 DNA sequence: TGTGCCTGGAACTCGGGACTAGCGGGAGGACTTGATACGCAGTATTTT. Residues: CAWNSGLAGGLDTQYF.

The chain couples TRBV9 to TRBJ2-2; 9 nucleotides align to TRBD2. In germline, CDR1 is SGDLS, CDR2 YYNGEE. V lost 1 base, J lost 5 bases, and 12 bases stayed unmatched. The CDR3 runs 18 residues. The DNA of the CDR3 is TGTGCCAGCAGCGTAAATTACGGACTAGCGCTTGGGACCGGGGAGCTGTTTTTT. Amino acids: CASSVNYGLALGTGELFF.

This chain uses TRBV9 with TRBJ2-3, with a possible D match to TRBD2 (6 bases). Per the germline V gene, CDR1 is SGDLS and CDR2 is YYNGEE. This CDR3 is built from 13 residues. The germline V and J ends were trimmed by 7 bases and 0 bases, with 9 bases remaining between them. CDR3 loop: CASGGTSTDTQYF. The CDR3 DNA is TGTGCCAGCGGGGGGACTAGCACAGATACGCAGTATTTT. The variable domain in full, completed from reference TRBV9 and TRBJ2-3, reads DSGVTQTPKHLITATGQRVTLRCSPRSGDLSVYWYQQSLDQGLQFLIQYYNGEERAKGNILERFSAQQFPDLHSELNLSSLELGDSALYFCASGGTSTDTQYFGPGTRLTVL.

The rearrangement uses TRBV15 and TRBJ2-1; 7 nucleotides line up with TRBD1. Looked up from germline, CDR1 is LNHNV and CDR2 is YYDKDF (reference sequence). V gave up 1 base and J gave up 1 base; unmatched junction bases: 4. The CDR3 runs to 16 residues. The CDR3 here is CATSRVTGQSYNEQFF. Here the CDR3 DNA reads TGTGCCACCAGCAGAGTAACGGGACAGTCCTACAATGAGCAGTTCTTC.

This clone came up once. Distinct nucleotide sequences in the sample also encode this CDR3. The rearrangement uses TRBV9 and TRBJ2-3, with TRBD2 identical over 7 bases. V was pared by 0 bases and J by 5 bases, with 3 bases of the junction left unmatched. The germline V gene encodes CDR1 SGDLS and CDR2 YYNGEE. The CDR3 consists of 14 residues. The CDR3 sequence is CASSVEVAGDTQYF. Written as DNA, the CDR3 is TGTGCCAGCAGCGTAGAGGTAGCGGGAGATACGCAGTATTTT.

The J gene is TRBJ2-1, the V gene TRBV6-5, with TRBD2 matching over 9 bases. The germline V gene encodes CDR1 MNHEY and CDR2 SVGAGI. The CDR3 has 14 residues. The V gene end was trimmed by 4 bases and the J gene end by 9 bases; junction bases not matched to a gene: 7. CDR3 sequence (DNA): TGTGCCAGCAGTTCCGGGACTAGCCAATTTGAGCAGTTCTTC. Its protein is CASSSGTSQFEQFF.

This clone has more than one count but fewer than ten. The rearrangement links TRBV5-8 to TRBJ1-5, with D hard to call. Germline V gene sequence: CDR1 SGHTS, CDR2 YDEGEE. There are 13 residues in the CDR3. The V end lost 0 bases, the J end lost 5 bases, and 6 bases lay between the germline ends. The CDR3 reads CASSLVADQPQHF. DNA for the CDR3: TGTGCCAGCAGCTTGGTGGCGGATCAGCCCCAGCATTTT.

On this clone itself: The junction and the germline gene differ at one end; a read error may be behind it. The rearrangement uses TRBV5-4 and TRBJ2-1; D is perhaps TRBD1 (5 bases). Germline V lookup: CDR1 SGHNT, CDR2 YYREEE (reference sequence). The CDR3 totals 15 residues. In DNA, the CDR3 is TGTGCCAGCCGGACCCTTGGGGCGCCCCACAATGGGCAGTTCTTC. Translating gives CASRTLGAPHNGQFF. Together with reference TRBV5-4 and TRBJ2-1, the CDR3 gives the full variable domain: ETGVTQSPTHLIKTRGQQVTLRCSSQSGHNTVSWYQQALGQGPQFIFQYYREEENGRGNFPPRFSGLQFPNYSSELNVNALELDDSALYLCASRTLGAPHNGQFFGPGTRLTVL.

This chain links TRBV9 with TRBJ1-4, with 12 bases fitting TRBD1. This CDR3 spans 15 amino acids. V was clipped by 4 bases and J by 13 bases; unmatched bases: 11. CDR1 is SGDLS and CDR2 is YYNGEE in the germline V gene. The CDR3 reads CASSTGTGGPPGLFF. Here the CDR3 DNA reads TGTGCCAGCAGCACCGGGACAGGGGGCCCCCCTGGACTGTTTTTT.

The V and J genes are TRBV7-9 and TRBJ2-3, with 9 bases identical to TRBD2. V lost 2 bases and J lost 0; bases outside the gene matches: 6. Germline-derived CDR1 and CDR2 are SEHNR and FQNEAQ (reference sequence). The CDR3 totals 17 residues. The CDR3 nucleotides are TGTGCCAGCAGCTTAACCCTAGCGGGGACTAGCACAGATACGCAGTATTTT. It specifies CASSLTLAGTSTDTQYF.